The next 27 T cell receptor beta chains were all read from a single sample in a study of blood T cell repertoires in COVID-19. The repertoire was sequenced with immunoSEQ multiplex PCR; TCRdb's copy has only in-frame clones and lacks some. The sample has approximately 44,000 clones, roughly 80% seen once. The sample consisted of peripheral blood. The receptor source for this set is a woman older than 75 with acute or convalescent COVID-19.

The rearrangement uses TRBV6-5 and TRBJ2-2; the match to TRBD1 covers 8 bases. Losses at the gene ends were 9 bases for V and 1 base for J; bases not matched to a gene: 4. Germline V gene lookup returns CDR1 MNHEY and CDR2 SVGAGI. This CDR3 spans 14 amino acids. The CDR3 nucleotides read TGTGCCAGTCGCGGGACAGGGAACACCGGGGAGCTGTTTTTT. It codes for CASRGTGNTGELFF.

The chain has TRBV6-4 and TRBJ2-2; D not resolved. Germline V gene lookup returns CDR1 MRHNA and CDR2 SNTAGT. The V gene lost 6 bases and the J gene lost 0 bases, with 8 bases spanning the gap. This CDR3 region has 14 residues. The CDR3 protein is CASRRLANTGELFF. CDR3 DNA: TGTGCCAGCAGGAGACTGGCGAACACCGGGGAGCTGTTTTTT.

V usage is TRBV6-1 and J usage is TRBJ1-2; TRBD1 matches at 8 bases. Germline V lookup: CDR1 MNHNS, CDR2 SASEGT. V shed 0 bases, J shed 8 bases, and the junction held 5 bases outside the gene matches. The CDR3 is 14 amino acids. The CDR3 sequence: CASSEAWTGSGYTF. The DNA for the CDR3 is TGTGCCAGCAGTGAAGCTTGGACAGGGTCCGGCTACACCTTC.

The J gene is TRBJ2-3, the V gene TRBV6-5; D is unclear. The germline V gene has CDR1 MNHEY and CDR2 SVGAGI. V was cut by 6 bases and J by 4 bases, with 11 bases left in between. This CDR3 comprises 13 residues. Here the CDR3 DNA reads TGTGCCAGCAGATACGAGAGATCAGATACGCAGTATTTT. It is translated as CASRYERSDTQYF.

There are a few counts of this clone. The chain links TRBV12-5 to TRBJ2-2; a weak D match, TRBD2 (5 bases). In germline, CDR1 is LGHNT, CDR2 FRNRAP. With 6 bases removed from V and 4 bases from J, the gap between germline ends came to 15 bases. This CDR3 region has 15 residues. The CDR3 region has the DNA TGTGCTAGTGGACCCTTTGAGGGCAGCACCGGGGAGCTGTTTTTT. This translates into CASGPFEGSTGELFF.

The chain couples TRBV5-6 to TRBJ1-6, with 11 bases that match TRBD1. From germline, CDR1 is SGHDT and CDR2 YYEEEE. This CDR3 region has 18 residues. The J segment lost 5 bases and the V segment lost 4 bases, leaving 11 bases of the junction unmatched. The CDR3 DNA reads TGTGCCAGCAGCCTCGGACAGGGGGCTAGGTGGGATAATTCACCCCTCCACTTT. It yields the protein CASSLGQGARWDNSPLHF.

The CDR3 DNA sequence: TGTGCCAGCAGCCACCAAGAGTGGGCGACAGGGGGTGAAGATACGCAGTATTTT. It encodes CASSHQEWATGGEDTQYF. This chain joins TRBV14 and TRBJ2-3, with 9 bases fitting TRBD1. The V and J ends lost 3 bases and 5 bases, in that order; junction bases with no gene match: 15. Germline CDR1 reads SGHDN; CDR2 reads FVKESK. This CDR3 is 18 amino acids long.

This rearrangement joins TRBV7-6 to TRBJ2-7; 13 bases fit TRBD2. The V gene's germline CDR1 is SGHVS and CDR2 FNYEAQ. V lost 5 bases, J lost 6 bases, and 7 bases stayed unmatched. CDR3 length: 15 amino acids. The CDR3 nucleotides are TGTGCCAGCAGCCTTACTAGCGGGAGGGCCGCCGAGCAGTACTTC. Translated, it gives CASSLTSGRAAEQYF.

The chain has TRBV7-9 and TRBJ2-1; 8 bases are shared with TRBD2. J lost 2 bases, V lost 5 bases, and 8 bases had no gene match. The CDR3 has 16 amino acids. From germline, CDR1 is SEHNR and CDR2 FQNEAQ (reference sequence). The CDR3 is CASSPGGSGTYNEQFF. CDR3 in DNA: TGTGCCAGCAGCCCCGGGGGTAGCGGGACCTACAATGAGCAGTTCTTC.

The chain couples TRBV10-1 to TRBJ2-3; 8 nucleotides line up with TRBD1. Unmatched junction bases numbered 3, after V lost 3 bases and J lost 4 bases. This CDR3 spans 14 amino acids. Germline CDR1 and CDR2: WNHNN and SYGVQD (reference sequence). CDR3: CASSEDRGSDTQYF. The DNA for the CDR3 is TGCGCCAGCAGTGAAGACAGGGGTTCAGATACGCAGTATTTT.

The rearrangement joins TRBV29-1 to TRBJ1-1, with D perhaps matching TRBD1 (6 bases). The V gene lost 4 bases and the J gene lost 2 bases, with 11 bases spanning the gap. CDR3 size: 13 residues. Germline CDR1 is SQVTM and CDR2 is ANQGSEA. The CDR3 region is CSVGGGPNTEAFF. As DNA, the CDR3 is TGCAGCGTTGGGGGGGGGCCCAACACTGAAGCTTTCTTT.

V and J are TRBV10-2 and TRBJ2-3; 11 nucleotides agree with TRBD2. The ends lost 6 bases at V and 11 bases at J; junction bases unmatched: 10. This CDR3 is built from 14 residues. CDR1 is WSHSY and CDR2 is SAAADI in the germline V gene. In DNA, the CDR3 is TGCGCCAGCAGAGGACTAGCGGGCCACTCTAAGCAGTATTTT. Translated, it gives CASRGLAGHSKQYF.

The CDR3 sequence is CASSVARIVLVPGELFF. CDR3 in DNA: TGTGCCAGCAGCGTAGCTAGGATAGTGTTGGTCCCCGGGGAGCTGTTTTTT. This sequence joins TRBV9 and TRBJ2-2; D ambiguous. CDR3 length equals 17 residues. CDR1 is SGDLS, CDR2 YYNGEE, per germline. The V end lost 0 bases, the J end lost 6 bases, and 18 bases lay between the germline ends. Based on the CDR3 plus reference TRBV9 and TRBJ2-2, the full variable domain is DSGVTQTPKHLITATGQRVTLRCSPRSGDLSVYWYQQSLDQGLQFLIQYYNGEERAKGNILERFSAQQFPDLHSELNLSSLELGDSALYFCASSVARIVLVPGELFFGEGSRLTVL.

This chain joins TRBV18 and TRBJ1-1; tentatively, D is TRBD1 (6 bases). This CDR3 comprises 15 residues. Germline values: CDR1 KGHSH, CDR2 LQKENI. The ends were cut back, 1 base at V and 1 base at J, with 10 bases in the middle. The CDR3 nucleotides are TGTGCCAGCTCACCACTTGGGACACAGAACACTGAAGCTTTCTTT. As protein: CASSPLGTQNTEAFF. Combining the CDR3 with reference TRBV18 and TRBJ1-1 gives the whole variable domain NAGVMQNPRHLVRRRGQEARLRCSPMKGHSHVYWYRQLPEEGLKFMVYLQKENIIDESGMPKERFSAEFPKEGPSILRIQQVVRGDSAAYFCASSPLGTQNTEAFFGQGTRLTVV.

V and J are TRBV7-2 and TRBJ2-2; 7 bases match TRBD2. The CDR3 consists of 13 residues. The V gene's germline CDR1 is SGHTA and CDR2 FQGNSA. J lost 7 bases, V lost 5 bases, and 4 bases had no gene match. CDR3 residues: CASSTRTSGELFF. DNA of the CDR3: TGTGCCAGCAGCACACGGACTAGCGGGGAGCTGTTTTTT.

The DNA for the CDR3 is TGTGCCAGCAGTCCGGGACGGACTAATAATTCACCCCTCCACTTT. Its translation: CASSPGRTNNSPLHF. The chain recombines TRBV27 with TRBJ1-6; maybe TRBD1 (5 bases). The ends were cut back, 5 bases at V and 5 bases at J, with 13 bases in the middle. CDR1 is MNHEY, CDR2 SMNVEV, per germline (reference sequence). The CDR3 runs 15 residues.

This clone is classed as medium-sized. This chain joins TRBV24-1 and TRBJ1-2, with 8 bases that match TRBD1. In germline, CDR1 is KGHDR, CDR2 SFDVKD. Losses at the gene ends were 3 bases for V and 4 bases for J; bases not matched to a gene: 9. This CDR3 is built from 16 residues. The CDR3 reads CATSDKRQGQRYGYTF. The CDR3 DNA reads as TGTGCCACCAGTGATAAGAGACAGGGGCAGCGCTATGGCTACACCTTC.

The chain has TRBV30 and TRBJ2-3; D perhaps matches TRBD2 (6 bases). Germline values: CDR1 GTSNPN, CDR2 SVGIG (reference sequence). Trimming removed 2 bases from V and 6 bases from J, with 18 bases in between. This CDR3 is 15 amino acids long. CDR3 in DNA: TGTGCCTGGAGTTTACGTAGGAGGGCAAGGGATACGCAGTATTTT. It codes for CAWSLRRRARDTQYF. Variable domain in full (rest from reference TRBV30 and TRBJ2-3): SQTIHQWPATLVQPVGSPLSLECTVEGTSNPNLYWYRQAAGRGLQLLFYSVGIGQISSEVPQNLSASRPQDRQFILSSKKLLLSDSGFYLCAWSLRRRARDTQYFGPGTRLTVL.

V usage is TRBV3-1 (or the pseudogene TRBV3-2) and J usage is TRBJ1-2, with a possible D match to TRBD1 (5 bases). Trimming left V 4 bases short and J 10 bases short, with 19 bases between. The germline V gene has CDR1 LGHDT and CDR2 YNNKEL (reference sequence). The CDR3 consists of 14 residues. DNA for the CDR3: TGTGCCAGCAGCCTCCCGGGACTTCCCCCCCTCTACACCTTC. Residues: CASSLPGLPPLYTF.

V is TRBV7-2 and J is TRBJ2-4, with 10 positions matching TRBD2. The CDR3 length is 16 residues. The junction had 5 bases not matched to a gene; V was cut back by 1 base and J by 5 bases. Germline V CDR1 and CDR2: SGHTA, FQGNSA. Here the CDR3 DNA reads TGTGCCAGCAGCTTAGGGTCTAGCGGGAGTCAAAACATTCAGTACTTC. Its protein product is CASSLGSSGSQNIQYF.

This chain joins TRBV6-5 and TRBJ1-6; tentatively, D is TRBD1 (5 bases). CDR1 and CDR2 from the germline V gene are MNHEY and SVGAGI. The CDR3 totals 12 residues. Trimming took off 4 bases at V and 10 bases at J, with 8 bases between the two ends. The CDR3 DNA reads TGTGCCAGCAGTTCACAGGTGTCACCCCTCCACTTT. It codes for CASSSQVSPLHF.

This chain connects TRBV28 to TRBJ2-7; a possible D gene is TRBD2 (6 bases). The length of the CDR3 is 12 residues. Looked up from germline, CDR1 is MDHEN and CDR2 is SYDVKM. Trimming left V 4 bases short and J 7 bases short, with 11 bases between. The CDR3 reads CASSSGLHEQYF. The CDR3 nucleotides are TGTGCCAGCAGTTCGGGACTCCATGAGCAGTACTTC.

This chain connects TRBV6-5 to TRBJ2-2, with TRBD1 as a possible D gene (6 bases). The germline CDR1 and CDR2 sequences are MNHEY and SVGAGI. This CDR3 contains 14 residues. The V and J ends lost 6 bases and 2 bases respectively, with 10 bases between them. The CDR3 here is CASRRDTNTGELFF. Here the CDR3 DNA reads TGTGCCAGCAGGAGGGACACCAACACCGGGGAGCTGTTTTTT.

This sequence joins TRBV11-1 and TRBJ1-1; 8 bases match TRBD1. V lost 2 bases, J lost 0 bases, and 5 bases stayed unmatched. Germline V CDR1 and CDR2: SGHAT, FQDESV (reference sequence). This CDR3 is 16 amino acids long. The CDR3 region is CASSLPRTGLNTEAFF. The CDR3 nucleotides read TGTGCCAGCAGCTTACCAAGGACAGGGCTGAACACTGAAGCTTTCTTT. Looking up the rest from reference TRBV11-1 and TRBJ1-1 gives the full variable domain: EAEVAQSPRYKITEKSQAVAFWCDPISGHATLYWYRQILGQGPELLVQFQDESVVDDSQLPKDRFSAERLKGVDSTLKIQPAELGDSAMYLCASSLPRTGLNTEAFFGQGTRLTVV.

This clone was seen a handful of times. This sequence joins TRBV7-9 and TRBJ1-2; 9 bases agree with TRBD1. J lost 7 bases, V lost 4 bases, and 10 bases had no gene match. This CDR3 contains 15 residues. The germline CDR1 and CDR2 sequences are SEHNR and FQNEAQ (reference sequence). CDR3 region: CASSSTGQGVGGYTF. CDR3 sequence (DNA): TGTGCCAGCAGCTCGACGGGACAGGGCGTGGGTGGCTACACCTTC.

The chain combines TRBV19 with TRBJ1-2, with D possibly matching TRBD1 (5 bases). With 3 bases removed from V and 5 bases from J, the gap between germline ends came to 13 bases. Germline assignment: CDR1 LNHDA and CDR2 SQIVND (reference sequence). There are 14 residues in the CDR3. In DNA form, the CDR3 reads TGTGCCAGTAGTATCCCGGACAAGGTGTATGGCTACACCTTC. Translation gives CASSIPDKVYGYTF. Complete variable domain (other parts from reference TRBV19 and TRBJ1-2): DGGITQSPKYLFRKEGQNVTLSCEQNLNHDAMYWYRQDPGQGLRLIYYSQIVNDFQKGDIAEGYSVSREKKESFPLTVTSAQKNPTAFYLCASSIPDKVYGYTFGSGTRLTVV.

This clone showed up just once. CDR3 loop: CASSSVILETQYF. The CDR3 coding sequence is TGTGCCAGCAGCTCGGTGATTCTAGAGACCCAGTACTTC. The V call is TRBV27, the J call TRBJ2-5; D not certain. This CDR3 region has 13 residues. Trimming removed 6 bases at V and 4 bases at J, with 12 bases between. Germline assignment: CDR1 MNHEY and CDR2 SMNVEV (reference sequence).